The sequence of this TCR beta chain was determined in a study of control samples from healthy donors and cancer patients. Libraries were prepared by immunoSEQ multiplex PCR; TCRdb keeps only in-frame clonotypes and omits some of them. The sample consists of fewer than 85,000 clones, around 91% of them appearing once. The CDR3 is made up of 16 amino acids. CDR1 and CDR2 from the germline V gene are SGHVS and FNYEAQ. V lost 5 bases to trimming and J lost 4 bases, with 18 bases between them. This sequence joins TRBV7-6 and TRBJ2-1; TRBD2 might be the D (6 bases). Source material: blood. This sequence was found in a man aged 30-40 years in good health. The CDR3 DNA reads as TGTGCCAGCAGCCTCCTCGGCCGGGAGCTTTACAATGAGCAGTTCTTC. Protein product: CASSLLGRELYNEQFF.